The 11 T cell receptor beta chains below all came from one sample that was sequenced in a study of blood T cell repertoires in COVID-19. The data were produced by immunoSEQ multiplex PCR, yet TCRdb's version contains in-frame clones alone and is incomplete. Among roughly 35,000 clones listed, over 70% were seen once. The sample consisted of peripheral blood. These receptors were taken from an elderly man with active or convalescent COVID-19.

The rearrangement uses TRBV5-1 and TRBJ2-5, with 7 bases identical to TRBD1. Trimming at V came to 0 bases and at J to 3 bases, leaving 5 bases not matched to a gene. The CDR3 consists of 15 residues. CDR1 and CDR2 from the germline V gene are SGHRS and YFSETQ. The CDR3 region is CASSLVPGGEETQYF. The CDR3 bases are TGCGCCAGCAGCTTGGTGCCAGGGGGTGAAGAGACCCAGTACTTC.

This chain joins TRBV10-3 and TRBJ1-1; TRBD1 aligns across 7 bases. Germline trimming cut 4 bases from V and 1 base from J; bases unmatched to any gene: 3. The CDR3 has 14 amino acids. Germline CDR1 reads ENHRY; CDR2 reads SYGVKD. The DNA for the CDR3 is TGTGCCATCAGTGTGGGGACAGAGAACACTGAAGCTTTCTTT. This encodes CAISVGTENTEAFF.

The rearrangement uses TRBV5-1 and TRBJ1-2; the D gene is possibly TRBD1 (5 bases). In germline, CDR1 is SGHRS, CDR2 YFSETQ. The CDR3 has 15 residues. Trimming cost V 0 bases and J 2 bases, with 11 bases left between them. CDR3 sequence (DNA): TGCGCCAGCAGCTTGGAAGGCGGGGACAACTATGGCTACACCTTC. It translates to CASSLEGGDNYGYTF.

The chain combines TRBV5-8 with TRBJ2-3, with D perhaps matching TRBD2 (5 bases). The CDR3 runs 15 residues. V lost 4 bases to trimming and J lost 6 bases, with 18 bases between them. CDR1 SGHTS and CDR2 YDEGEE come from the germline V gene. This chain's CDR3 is CASSPGRDHGDTQYF. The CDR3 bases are TGTGCCAGCAGCCCGGGCCGGGATCACGGGGATACGCAGTATTTT.

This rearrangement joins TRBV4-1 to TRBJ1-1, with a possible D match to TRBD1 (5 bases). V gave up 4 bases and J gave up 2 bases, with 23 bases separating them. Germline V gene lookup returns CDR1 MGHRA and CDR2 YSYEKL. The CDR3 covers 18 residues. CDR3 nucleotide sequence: TGCGCCAGCAGCCTCAGGGCTACACAGGCTACCCCTAACACTGAAGCTTTCTTT. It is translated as CASSLRATQATPNTEAFF.

CDR3 DNA sequence: TGTGCCAGCAGTTCAGGAAAGATAGGCAATCAGCCCCAGCATTTT. Translation: CASSSGKIGNQPQHF. The V and J genes are TRBV6-6 and TRBJ1-5; unclear D gene. This CDR3 is 15 amino acids long. The V and J ends lost 4 bases and 2 bases respectively, with 12 bases between them. CDR1 and CDR2 from the germline V gene are MNHNY and SVGAGI (reference sequence).

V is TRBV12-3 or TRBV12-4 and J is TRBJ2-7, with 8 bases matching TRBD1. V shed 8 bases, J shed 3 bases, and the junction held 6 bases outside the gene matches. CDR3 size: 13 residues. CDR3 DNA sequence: TGTGCCAGCCAGAGGACAGGGAACTACGAGCAGTACTTC. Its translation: CASQRTGNYEQYF.

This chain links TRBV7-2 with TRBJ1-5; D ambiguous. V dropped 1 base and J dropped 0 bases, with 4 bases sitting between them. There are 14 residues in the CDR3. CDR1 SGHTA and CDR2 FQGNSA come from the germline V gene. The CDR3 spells CASSLDSSNQPQHF. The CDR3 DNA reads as TGTGCCAGCAGCTTAGACTCTAGCAATCAGCCCCAGCATTTT.

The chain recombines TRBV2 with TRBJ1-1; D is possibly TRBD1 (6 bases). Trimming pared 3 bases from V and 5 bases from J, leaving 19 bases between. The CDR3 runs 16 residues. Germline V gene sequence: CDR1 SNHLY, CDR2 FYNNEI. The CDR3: CASSDLDRVSYTEAFF. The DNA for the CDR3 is TGTGCCAGCAGTGATTTGGACAGAGTCTCGTATACTGAAGCTTTCTTT. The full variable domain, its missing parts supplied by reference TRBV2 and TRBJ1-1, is EPEVTQTPSHQVTQMGQEVILRCVPISNHLYFYWYRQILGQKVEFLVSFYNNEISEKSEIFDDQFSVERPDGSNFTLKIRSTKLEDSAMYFCASSDLDRVSYTEAFFGQGTRLTVV.

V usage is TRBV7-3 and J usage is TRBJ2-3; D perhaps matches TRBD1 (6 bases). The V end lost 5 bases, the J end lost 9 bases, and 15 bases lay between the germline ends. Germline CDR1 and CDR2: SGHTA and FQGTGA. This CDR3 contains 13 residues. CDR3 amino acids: CASSQGLGGTQYF. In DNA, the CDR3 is TGTGCCAGCAGCCAAGGGCTAGGGGGAACGCAGTATTTT.

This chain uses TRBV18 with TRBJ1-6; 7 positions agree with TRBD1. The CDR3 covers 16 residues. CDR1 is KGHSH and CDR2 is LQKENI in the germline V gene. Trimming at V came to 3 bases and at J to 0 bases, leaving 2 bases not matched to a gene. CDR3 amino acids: CASSPTGSSYNSPLHF. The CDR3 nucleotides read TGTGCCAGCTCACCGACAGGGAGCTCCTATAATTCACCCCTCCACTTT.